This T cell receptor beta chain was captured by sequencing in a study of cytomegalovirus exposure and HLA in healthy donors. Study-wide results and caveats: In a later analysis, an Asian-associated ancestry cluster reportedly showed fewer N-insertions than the approximately 660-donor mean. CMV serostatus was the sole immune exposure information available.

The PCR contained 60 Vbeta and 13 Jbeta primers. The protocol was immunoSEQ multiplex PCR, while the TCRdb copy is restricted to in-frame clones and leaves out a portion. Of 150,000 to 200,000 clones in the sample, about 90% are singletons; the top ten hold more than 1%. As for this clone: What it binds is unknown.

The sequence was collected from a boy between 2 and 15 years old in good health and CMV-seronegative. Sequenced material: PBMCs.

In DNA, the CDR3 is TGTGCCAGCTCACCACCGAGCGTACAGGCGGGGGCTTTCTTT. Its translation: CASSPPSVQAGAFF. The V gene is TRBV18, the J gene TRBJ1-1, with D perhaps TRBD1 (5 bases). Between the trimmed V and J ends, which lost 0 bases and 11 bases, there was a span of 16 bases. This CDR3 spans 14 amino acids. Germline values: CDR1 KGHSH, CDR2 LQKENI.